This passage covers 20 T cell receptor beta chains from one sample sequenced in a study of blood T cells in healthy people across ages. Primers used in a second PCR of roughly 6 to 11 cycles were a sample-barcoded 5' primer and a J-beta primer mix. MiXCR was run by TCRdb on the 5' RACE reads, yielding one entry per CDR3 protein. There are approximately 490,000 distinct CDR3 sequences in the sample; 20% to 30% occur only once, and 8.7% lies in the top ten. This sample was also put to use in a study of T cells of mothers and their children.

Specimen: blood. These receptors came from a boy between 5 and 17 years old in good health.

This sequence joins TRBV30 and TRBJ1-2; TRBD1 might be the D (5 bases). This CDR3 is 15 amino acids long. The V and J ends lost 0 bases and 6 bases respectively, with 17 bases between them. Germline CDR1 is GTSNPN and CDR2 is SVGIG (reference sequence). In DNA form, the CDR3 reads TGTGCCTGGAGTGTAATGCAGGGCGGGGGAAATGGCTACACCTTC. It translates to CAWSVMQGGGNGYTF.

The chain recombines TRBV29-1 with TRBJ2-5; no clear D gene. The J call may be mistaken, given a closer DNA end match to TRBJ2-1. Germline loops: CDR1 SQVTM, CDR2 ANQGSEA. The length of the CDR3 is 10 residues. CDR3 DNA sequence: TGCAGCTCACACCACAATGAGCAGTTCTTC. Its translation is CSSHHNEQFF.

This clonotype was seen at least ten times. The CDR3: CSADLSQETQYF. CDR3 coding DNA: TGCAGCGCGGACCTAAGTCAAGAGACCCAGTACTTC. The V and J genes are TRBV29-1 and TRBJ2-5; D unresolved. Trimming stripped 7 bases from V and 2 bases from J, with 11 bases between. The CDR3 contains 12 residues. From germline, CDR1 is SQVTM and CDR2 ANQGSEA.

CDR3 bases: TGCGCCAGCAGCCAAGAGGTGGAGTGGGACAGCATCCAAGAGACCCAGTACTTC. Translating it yields CASSQEVEWDSIQETQYF. The V call is TRBV4-3, the J call TRBJ2-5; 7 bases agree with TRBD1. The CDR3 has 18 amino acids. V shed 0 bases and J 1 base; nucleotides not matched to a gene: 11. Germline V lookup: CDR1 LGHNA, CDR2 YSLEER.

The chain's CDR3 is CASSSGAGEQYF. In nucleotides, the CDR3 is TGTGCCAGCAGCTCAGGGGCTGGAGAGCAGTACTTC. The chain is built from TRBV11-2 and TRBJ2-7; perhaps TRBD1 as D (6 bases). This CDR3 has 12 amino acids. V was pared by 4 bases and J by 7 bases, with 11 bases between. CDR1 and CDR2 from the germline V gene are SGHAT and FQNNGV.

Turning to this clonotype: A much larger clone differs from this one at a single base, so this may be a read error. The V gene is TRBV29-1, the J gene TRBJ2-7, with D possibly matching TRBD2 (6 bases). The germline V gene encodes CDR1 SQVTM and CDR2 ANQGSEA. This CDR3 comprises 14 residues. V shed 4 bases and J shed 0 bases, with 13 bases lying between them. CDR3 DNA: TGCAGCGTTGGGGGCCGGGAGAACTCCTACGAGCAGTACTTC. It translates to CSVGGRENSYEQYF.

There are a few counts of this clonotype. The chain is built from TRBV12-3 or TRBV12-4 and TRBJ2-3, with D maybe TRBD2 (6 bases). CDR3 size: 16 residues. V shed 5 bases and J shed 0 bases, with 15 bases lying between them. CDR3 nucleotides: TGTGCCAGCAGTCCCCTCCCGCGGGGAAGCACAGATACGCAGTATTTT. Its translation is CASSPLPRGSTDTQYF.

In the case of this clonotype: One end of the junction does not line up with germline, which may come from a read error. This CDR3 reads CASSLYSGVKF. In nucleotides, the CDR3 is TGTGCCAGCAGCTTATATTCGGGGGTCAAGTTC. The chain combines TRBV7-2 with TRBJ1-2, with a weak D call TRBD1 (5 bases). The V gene's germline CDR1 is SGHTA and CDR2 FQGNSA. The CDR3 sequence is 11 residues long.

The rearrangement joins TRBV7-2 to TRBJ2-7; 8 bases map to TRBD2. V gave up 3 bases and J gave up 4 bases; unmatched junction bases: 14. CDR3 length equals 17 residues. Germline V gene sequence: CDR1 SGHTA, CDR2 FQGNSA. The CDR3 sequence: CASSLDRRGSGAYEQYF. The CDR3 coding sequence is TGTGCCAGCAGCTTGGACCGTCGTGGTAGCGGGGCTTACGAGCAGTACTTC.

This chain joins TRBV4-3 and TRBJ2-2, with 11 bases that match TRBD1. Looked up from germline, CDR1 is LGHNA and CDR2 is YSLEER. This CDR3 region has 17 residues. Losses at the gene ends were 2 bases for V and 4 bases for J; bases not matched to a gene: 6. CDR3 DNA: TGCGCCAGCAGCCAACGGTGGGGACAGGGGGTCACCGGGGAGCTGTTTTTT. Translation: CASSQRWGQGVTGELFF.

This clonotype was detected only once. The J gene is TRBJ1-2, the V gene TRBV6-2 or TRBV6-3; TRBD1 aligns across 9 bases. With V trimmed by 5 bases and J by 7 bases, 14 bases remained unmatched. This CDR3 comprises 16 residues. Per germline, CDR1 MNHEY and CDR2 SVGEGT. The CDR3 is CASSRTGVLSDFGYTF. CDR3 nucleotides: TGTGCCAGCAGTCGGACAGGGGTTCTCTCAGACTTTGGCTACACCTTC.

The V and J genes are TRBV12-3 or TRBV12-4 and TRBJ2-4; 8 nucleotides line up with TRBD2. This CDR3 is 15 amino acids long. Losses at the gene ends were 7 bases for V and 0 bases for J; bases not matched to a gene: 5. The CDR3 DNA follows: TGTGCCAGCACCATAGCGGGGAAAGCCAAAAACATTCAGTACTTC. Translating it yields CASTIAGKAKNIQYF.

The chain links TRBV7-3 to TRBJ1-1; 7 bases map to TRBD1. Germline CDR1 SGHTA, CDR2 FQGTGA. The CDR3 is made up of 14 amino acids. The ends lost 4 bases at V and 3 bases at J; junction bases unmatched: 5. CDR3 protein: CASSSRGGDTEAFF. The CDR3 bases are TGTGCCAGCAGCTCCAGGGGGGGAGACACTGAAGCTTTCTTT.

This clonotype has more than one count but fewer than ten. The rearrangement uses TRBV19 and TRBJ1-2; D unresolved. The CDR3 loop spans 13 amino acids. V lost 1 base and J lost 2, with 5 bases in between. Germline CDR1 is LNHDA and CDR2 is SQIVND (reference sequence). The CDR3 region is CASSIAENYGYTF. For the CDR3, the DNA is TGTGCCAGTAGTATAGCCGAAAACTATGGCTACACCTTC.

The gene calls are TRBV4-3 and TRBJ1-4, with a tentative D call TRBD1 (5 bases). Germline assignment: CDR1 LGHNA and CDR2 YSLEER. This CDR3 is 15 amino acids long. The ends were cut back, 1 base at V and 8 bases at J, with 14 bases in the middle. The CDR3 spells CASSQVGQGDEKLFF. The CDR3 DNA follows: TGCGCCAGCAGCCAAGTTGGGCAGGGAGACGAAAAACTGTTTTTT.

Note on this clonotype: The junction does not match germline at one end; this may be a read error. This chain connects TRBV20-1 to TRBJ2-5; D is unresolved. The CDR3 runs to 10 residues. Germline V gives CDR1 DFQATT, CDR2 SNEGSKA (reference sequence). CDR3 DNA sequence: TGCAGTGCTGGAGAGGAGACCCAGTACTTC. Translation gives CSAGEETQYF.

Only a few counts were recorded for this clonotype. V is TRBV4-3 and J is TRBJ2-1, with D possibly being TRBD1 (6 bases). CDR1 and CDR2 (germline): LGHNA, YSLEER. This CDR3 is 16 amino acids long. The V end was cut by 0 bases, the J end by 0 bases, with 9 bases between. In DNA, the CDR3 is TGCGCCAGCAGCCAAGATAGGGGGACCTCCTACAATGAGCAGTTCTTC. This encodes CASSQDRGTSYNEQFF.

The chain carries TRBV28 and TRBJ2-7; a possible D gene is TRBD1 (5 bases). The CDR3 covers 14 residues. Trimming shortened V by 7 bases and J by 2 bases, and 15 bases separated the two germline ends. In germline, CDR1 is MDHEN, CDR2 SYDVKM. CDR3 protein: CASTGRAIPYEQYF. CDR3 nucleotide sequence: TGTGCCAGCACCGGCAGGGCGATCCCCTACGAGCAGTACTTC.

The V gene is TRBV28, the J gene TRBJ1-5; D gene ambiguous. The germline V and J ends were trimmed by 3 bases and 4 bases, with 4 bases remaining between them. The CDR3 sequence is 12 residues long. Germline assignment: CDR1 MDHEN and CDR2 SYDVKM. In DNA, the CDR3 is TGTGCCAGCAGTTTGTTAAATCAGCCCCAGCATTTT. Residues: CASSLLNQPQHF.

Concerning this clonotype itself: The germline gene is not matched at one end of the junction; a read error may be the cause. The chain combines TRBV5-1 with TRBJ2-4; D tentatively reads TRBD1 or TRBD2 (5 bases each). The CDR3 length is 11 residues. Per the germline V gene, CDR1 is SGHRS and CDR2 is YFSETQ. CDR3 sequence reads: CASSFEGDLHF. The CDR3, as DNA: TGCGCCAGCAGCTTTGAAGGGGACCTGCACTTC.